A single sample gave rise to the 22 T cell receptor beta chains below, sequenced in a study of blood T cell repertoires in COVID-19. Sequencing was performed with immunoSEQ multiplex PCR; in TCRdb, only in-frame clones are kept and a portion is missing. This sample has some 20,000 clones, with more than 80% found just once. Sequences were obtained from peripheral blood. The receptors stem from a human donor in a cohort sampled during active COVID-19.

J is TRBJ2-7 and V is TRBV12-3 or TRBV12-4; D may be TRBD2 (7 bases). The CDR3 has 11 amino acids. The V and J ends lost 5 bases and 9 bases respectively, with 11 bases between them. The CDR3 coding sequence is TGTGCCAGCAGTCCGGGGGGCGGGCAGTACGTC. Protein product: CASSPGGGQYV.

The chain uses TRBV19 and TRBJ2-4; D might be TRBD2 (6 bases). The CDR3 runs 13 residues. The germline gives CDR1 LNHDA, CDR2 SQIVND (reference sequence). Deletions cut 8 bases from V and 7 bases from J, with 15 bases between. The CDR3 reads CASSAEGPNIQYF. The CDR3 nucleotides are TGTGCCAGTTCAGCGGAGGGGCCTAACATTCAGTACTTC.

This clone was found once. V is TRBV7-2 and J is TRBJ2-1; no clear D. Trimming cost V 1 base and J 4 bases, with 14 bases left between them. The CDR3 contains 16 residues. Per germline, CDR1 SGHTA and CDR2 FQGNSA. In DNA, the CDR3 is TGTGCCAGCAGCTTAGGGCTCGCCCCCAGATACAATGAGCAGTTCTTC. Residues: CASSLGLAPRYNEQFF.

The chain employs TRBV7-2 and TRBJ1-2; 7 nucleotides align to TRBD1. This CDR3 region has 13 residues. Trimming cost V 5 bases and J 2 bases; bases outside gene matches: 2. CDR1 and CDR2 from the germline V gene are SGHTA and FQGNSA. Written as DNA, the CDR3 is TGTGCCAGCAGCAGGGGACAGAACTATGGCTACACCTTC. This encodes CASSRGQNYGYTF.

As DNA, the CDR3 is TGTGCCAGCAGTTACGGTAGTCCGCCTCGGGAGACCCAGTACTTC. This sequence encodes CASSYGSPPRETQYF. J is TRBJ2-5 and V is TRBV6-2 or TRBV6-3, with D unresolved. Looked up from germline, CDR1 is MNHEY and CDR2 is SVGEGT. The V and J ends lost 2 bases and 5 bases respectively, with 15 bases between them. This CDR3 is built from 15 residues.

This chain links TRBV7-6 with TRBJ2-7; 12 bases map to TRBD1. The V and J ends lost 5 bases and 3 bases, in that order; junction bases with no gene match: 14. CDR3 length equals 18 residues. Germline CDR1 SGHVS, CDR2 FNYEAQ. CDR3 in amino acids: CASSTSPGTGGAGYEQYF. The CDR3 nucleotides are TGTGCCAGCAGCACCTCGCCCGGGACAGGGGGCGCAGGCTACGAGCAGTACTTC.

The CDR3 region has the DNA TGTGCCAGCAGCCCAGCTGGGGGACTCCTTAATGAAAAACTGTTTTTT. Its protein product is CASSPAGGLLNEKLFF. The genes are TRBV3-1 (or the pseudogene TRBV3-2) and TRBJ1-4; D might be TRBD1 (5 bases). This CDR3 region has 16 residues. Looked up from germline, CDR1 is LGHDT and CDR2 is YNNKEL (reference sequence). The germline V and J ends were trimmed by 4 bases and 4 bases, with 16 bases remaining between them.

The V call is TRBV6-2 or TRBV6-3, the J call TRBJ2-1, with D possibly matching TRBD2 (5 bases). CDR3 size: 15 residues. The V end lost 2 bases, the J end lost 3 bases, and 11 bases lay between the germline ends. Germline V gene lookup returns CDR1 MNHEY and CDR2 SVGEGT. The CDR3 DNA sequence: TGTGCCAGCAGTTACGTGGTAGAGGGCTACAATGAGCAGTTCTTC. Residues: CASSYVVEGYNEQFF.

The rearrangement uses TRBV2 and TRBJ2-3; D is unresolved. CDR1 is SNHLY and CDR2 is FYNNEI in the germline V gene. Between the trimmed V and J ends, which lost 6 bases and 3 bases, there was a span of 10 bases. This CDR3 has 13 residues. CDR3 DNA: TGTGCCAGCAGGTTGCAGTCTACAGATACGCAGTATTTT. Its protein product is CASRLQSTDTQYF.

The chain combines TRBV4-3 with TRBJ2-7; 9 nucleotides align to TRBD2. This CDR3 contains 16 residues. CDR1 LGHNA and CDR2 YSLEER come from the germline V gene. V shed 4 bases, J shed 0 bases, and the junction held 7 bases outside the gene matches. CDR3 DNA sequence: TGCGCCAGCAGCCTTTCCGCGACTAGCGGCTCCTACGAGCAGTACTTC. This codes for CASSLSATSGSYEQYF.

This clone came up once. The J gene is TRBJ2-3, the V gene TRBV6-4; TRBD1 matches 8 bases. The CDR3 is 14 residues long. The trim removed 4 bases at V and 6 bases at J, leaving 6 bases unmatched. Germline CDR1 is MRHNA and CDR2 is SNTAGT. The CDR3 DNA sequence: TGTGCCAGCAGTGCCGCCGGGACAGGCGATACGCAGTATTTT. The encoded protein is CASSAAGTGDTQYF.

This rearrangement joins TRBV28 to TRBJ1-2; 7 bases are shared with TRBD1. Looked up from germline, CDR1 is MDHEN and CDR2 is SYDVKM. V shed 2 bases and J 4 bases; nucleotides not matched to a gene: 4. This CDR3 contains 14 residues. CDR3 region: CASSLKGGSYGYTF. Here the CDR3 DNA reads TGTGCCAGCAGTTTAAAAGGGGGCAGCTATGGCTACACCTTC.

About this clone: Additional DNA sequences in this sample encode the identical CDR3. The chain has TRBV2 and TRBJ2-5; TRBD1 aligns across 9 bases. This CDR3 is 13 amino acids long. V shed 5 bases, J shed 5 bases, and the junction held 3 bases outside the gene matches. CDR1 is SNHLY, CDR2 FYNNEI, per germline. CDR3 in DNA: TGTGCCAGCAGTCGGGACAGGGTGGAGACCCAGTACTTC. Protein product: CASSRDRVETQYF.

The chain's CDR3 is CASSLVAGGPTGELFF. The CDR3 bases are TGCGCCAGCAGCCTCGTAGCGGGAGGGCCCACCGGGGAGCTGTTTTTT. The rearrangement joins TRBV5-1 to TRBJ2-2, with 11 bases identical to TRBD2. CDR1 is SGHRS and CDR2 is YFSETQ in the germline V gene. The ends lost 4 bases at V and 4 bases at J; junction bases unmatched: 6. This CDR3 has 16 amino acids.

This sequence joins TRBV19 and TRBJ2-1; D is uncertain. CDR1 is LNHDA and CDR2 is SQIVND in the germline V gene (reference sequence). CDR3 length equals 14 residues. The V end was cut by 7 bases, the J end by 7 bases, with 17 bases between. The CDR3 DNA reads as TGTGCCAGTACCTCCGGCCCAGGTAGAAATGAGCAGTTCTTC. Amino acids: CASTSGPGRNEQFF.

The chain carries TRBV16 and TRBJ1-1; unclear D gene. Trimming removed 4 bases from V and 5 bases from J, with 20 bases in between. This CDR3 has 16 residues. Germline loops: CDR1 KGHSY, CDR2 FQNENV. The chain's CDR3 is CASSPLSQSWETEAFF. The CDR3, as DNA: TGTGCCAGCAGCCCTCTCTCCCAATCATGGGAGACTGAAGCTTTCTTT.

CDR3 coding DNA: TGTGCCAGCAGTTACTGGACAGGGAGCCTGAAGGAAAAACTGTTTTTT. Protein sequence: CASSYWTGSLKEKLFF. The J gene is TRBJ1-4, the V gene TRBV6-5; 8 bases are shared with TRBD1. Germline CDR1 is MNHEY and CDR2 is SVGAGI. CDR3 length: 16 amino acids. V trimming: 1 base; J trimming: 8 bases; junction bases outside the gene matches: 9.

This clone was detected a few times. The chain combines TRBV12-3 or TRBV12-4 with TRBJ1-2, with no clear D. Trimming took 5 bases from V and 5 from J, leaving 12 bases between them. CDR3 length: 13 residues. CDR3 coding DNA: TGTGCCAGCAGTCGGGATCTCGAGTATGGCTACACCTTC. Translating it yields CASSRDLEYGYTF.

The CDR3 loop reads CASSQGIRSGGAWDGYTF. The CDR3 DNA reads TGTGCCAGCAGCCAAGGTATTAGGTCAGGGGGCGCCTGGGATGGCTACACCTTC. The V gene is TRBV4-2, the J gene TRBJ1-2; 8 bases are shared with TRBD1. The CDR3 length is 18 residues. V lost 1 base to trimming and J lost 6 bases; unmatched junction nucleotides: 16. The germline gives CDR1 LGHNA, CDR2 YNFKEQ.

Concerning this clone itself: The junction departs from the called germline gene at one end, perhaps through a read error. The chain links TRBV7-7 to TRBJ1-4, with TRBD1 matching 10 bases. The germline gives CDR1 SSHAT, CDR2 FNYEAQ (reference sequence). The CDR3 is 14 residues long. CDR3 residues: CASSSGQGNAKLFF. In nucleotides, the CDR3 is TGTGCTAGCAGCTCGGGACAGGGGAACGCAAAACTGTTTTTT.

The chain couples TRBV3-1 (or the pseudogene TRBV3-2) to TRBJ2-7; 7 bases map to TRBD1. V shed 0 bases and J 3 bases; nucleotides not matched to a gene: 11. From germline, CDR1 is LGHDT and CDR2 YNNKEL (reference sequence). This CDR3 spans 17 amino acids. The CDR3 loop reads CASSQDLWTGRLYEQYV. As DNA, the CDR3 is TGTGCCAGCAGCCAAGATCTATGGACAGGACGGCTCTACGAGCAGTACGTC.

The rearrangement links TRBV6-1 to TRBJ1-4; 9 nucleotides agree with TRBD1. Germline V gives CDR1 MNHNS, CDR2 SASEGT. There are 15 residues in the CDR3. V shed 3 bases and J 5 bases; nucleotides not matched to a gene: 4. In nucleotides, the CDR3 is TGTGCCAGCAGTGACATGGACAGGGGAAATGAAAAACTGTTTTTT. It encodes CASSDMDRGNEKLFF.